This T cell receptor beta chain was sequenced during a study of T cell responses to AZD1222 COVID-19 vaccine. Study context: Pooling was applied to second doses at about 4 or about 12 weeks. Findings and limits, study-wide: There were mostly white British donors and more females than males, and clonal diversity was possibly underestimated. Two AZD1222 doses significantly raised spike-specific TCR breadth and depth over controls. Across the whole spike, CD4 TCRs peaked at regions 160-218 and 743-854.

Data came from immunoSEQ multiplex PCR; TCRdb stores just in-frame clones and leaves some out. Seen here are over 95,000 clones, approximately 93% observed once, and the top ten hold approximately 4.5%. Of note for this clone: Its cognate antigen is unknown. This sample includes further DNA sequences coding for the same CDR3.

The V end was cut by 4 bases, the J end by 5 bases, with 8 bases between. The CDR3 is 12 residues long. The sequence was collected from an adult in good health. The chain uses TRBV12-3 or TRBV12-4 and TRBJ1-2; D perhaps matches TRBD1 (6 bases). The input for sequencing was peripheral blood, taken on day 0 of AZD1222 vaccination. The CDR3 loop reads CASSSQGYGYTF. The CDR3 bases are TGTGCCAGCAGTTCCCAGGGGTATGGCTACACCTTC.